Shown below are 10 T cell receptor beta chains from a single sample sequenced in a study of blood T cell repertoires in COVID-19. Generated by immunoSEQ multiplex PCR, the TCRdb table keeps only in-frame clones and is missing some. The data show about 230,000 clones, 85% to 90% seen once. Source material: peripheral blood. The receptors shown here come from a man over 45 with COVID-19, enrolled during active disease.

The chain links TRBV7-9 to TRBJ2-7, with D possibly being TRBD2 (6 bases). Trimming removed 7 bases at V and 1 base at J, with 11 bases between. CDR3 length: 13 amino acids. CDR1 and CDR2 (germline): SEHNR, FQNEAQ (reference sequence). CDR3 coding DNA: TGTGCCAGCACAGGAGGGCTTTCCTACGAGCAGTACTTC. It specifies CASTGGLSYEQYF. The entire variable domain, with the rest obtained from reference TRBV7-9 and TRBJ2-7, is as follows: DTGVSQNPRHKITKRGQNVTFRCDPISEHNRLYWYRQTLGQGPEFLTYFQNEAQLEKSRLLSDRFSAERPKGSFSTLEIQRTEQGDSAMYLCASTGGLSYEQYFGPGTRLTVT.

The CDR3 is CASSLAGVRYEQYF. The CDR3 DNA reads as TGTGCCAGCAGCTTAGCGGGAGTTAGGTACGAGCAGTACTTC. The chain joins TRBV6-5 to TRBJ2-7; 9 nucleotides line up with TRBD2. The CDR3 totals 14 residues. V dropped 6 bases and J dropped 4; count of bases not matched to a gene: 7. Germline lookup yields CDR1 MNHEY and CDR2 SVGAGI.

The genes are TRBV12-5 and TRBJ1-1; D is uncertain. Germline CDR1 reads LGHNT; CDR2 reads FRNRAP. Trimming shortened V by 2 bases and J by 2 bases, and 6 bases separated the two germline ends. This CDR3 comprises 13 residues. CDR3 region: CASGLKHNTEAFF. In DNA, the CDR3 is TGTGCTAGTGGTTTGAAACACAACACTGAAGCTTTCTTT.

The chain employs TRBV6-2 or TRBV6-3 and TRBJ2-1; perhaps TRBD2 as D (6 bases). This CDR3 spans 15 amino acids. CDR1 is MNHEY, CDR2 SVGEGT, per germline. V gave up 0 bases and J gave up 4 bases, with 10 bases separating them. The CDR3 reads CASSYSRGFYNEQFF. The CDR3 nucleotides read TGTGCCAGCAGTTACTCGCGGGGTTTTTACAATGAGCAGTTCTTC.

V and J are TRBV9 and TRBJ1-3; TRBD1 agrees at 7 bases. This CDR3 comprises 13 residues. The ends lost 3 bases at V and 6 bases at J; junction bases unmatched: 3. Germline-derived CDR1 and CDR2 are SGDLS and YYNGEE. CDR3 sequence reads: CASSGQGLNTIYF. CDR3 coding DNA: TGTGCCAGCAGCGGACAGGGCCTAAACACCATATATTTT.

V is TRBV11-2 and J is TRBJ2-7; 8 nucleotides agree with TRBD2. J lost 0 bases, V lost 1 base, and 8 bases had no gene match. The CDR3 loop spans 17 amino acids. CDR1 and CDR2 (germline): SGHAT, FQNNGV. CDR3 bases: TGTGCCAGCAGCTTAGCAACGGGCGGGACTAGCTCCTACGAGCAGTACTTC. Translation: CASSLATGGTSSYEQYF.

This rearrangement joins TRBV28 to TRBJ1-5, with D unclear. Trimming removed 6 bases from V and 5 bases from J, with 11 bases in between. Looked up from germline, CDR1 is MDHEN and CDR2 is SYDVKM. This CDR3 is built from 13 residues. In DNA, the CDR3 is TGTGCCAGCAGCCGGCAGAGGGATCAGCCCCAGCATTTT. This encodes CASSRQRDQPQHF.

The CDR3: CASSYPQEPYEQYF. The CDR3 nucleotides read TGTGCCAGCAGTTACCCTCAGGAACCCTACGAGCAGTACTTC. This sequence joins TRBV6-6 and TRBJ2-7; D ambiguous. Between the trimmed V and J ends, which lost 2 bases and 2 bases, there was a span of 10 bases. The CDR3 is 14 residues long. Germline V gene sequence: CDR1 MNHNY, CDR2 SVGAGI (reference sequence).

This clone showed up just a few times. The chain carries TRBV5-5 and TRBJ1-5, with TRBD1 matching over 8 bases. The CDR3 totals 14 residues. V gave up 3 bases and J gave up 8 bases; unmatched junction bases: 7. Germline assignment: CDR1 SGHKS and CDR2 YYEKEE (reference sequence). CDR3 region: CASSSDRDFEPQHF. DNA for the CDR3: TGTGCCAGCAGCTCGGACAGGGATTTTGAGCCCCAGCATTTT.

V is TRBV6-5 and J is TRBJ1-1; TRBD1 is a possible D gene (6 bases). This CDR3 spans 12 amino acids. The V gene lost 6 bases and the J gene lost 6 bases, with 11 bases spanning the gap. Germline V gene lookup returns CDR1 MNHEY and CDR2 SVGAGI. The CDR3 loop reads CASSPQGSEAFF. The CDR3 DNA is TGTGCCAGCAGCCCACAGGGATCTGAAGCTTTCTTT.